The T cell receptor beta chain under discussion was sequenced for a study of siplizumab effects on memory and regulatory T cells (dated by TCRdb to between 2018 and 2021). About the full investigation: The study examined how the anti-CD2 antibody siplizumab affects alloreactive T-cell subsets in allogeneic mixed lymphocyte reactions built from human PBMCs.

As for this clone: No antigen is known for it. No qualities accompany the bases; no much larger clone lies one base away.

Study-wide findings and limitations: Unstimulated naive T cells appeared to be more diverse than memory T cells, and naive cells seemed to make a substantial contribution to the alloresponse. In reactions with siplizumab, an average of about 62% of mappable alloreactive CD4+ clones were Treg-derived, compared with around 28% in control reactions. Because sequences below about 10^-5 frequency were poorly captured, only a minor fraction of alloreactive clones could be mapped to unstimulated subsets. The cumulative frequency of alloreactive sequences traceable to unstimulated CD4+ memory T cells was significantly reduced by siplizumab. The suppressive function of proliferating Tregs from siplizumab cultures was not functionally confirmed. About 80-96% of proliferating CD4+ or CD8+ clones could not be given a naive or memory phenotype.

Libraries came from the immunoSEQ multiplex PCR assay. The deep sequencing platform assayed approximately 100,000 TCR templates per sample. Genomic DNA extracted from sorted T cells was used for TCRbeta CDR3 sequencing. The study's own analysis went as follows. The R programming language was used for clonal analysis of the TCRbeta CDR3 data. Alloreactive CD4+ and CD8+ clones were identified by comparing unstimulated samples to CFSE-low samples taken after the reaction. Alloreactive CD4+ clones were assigned to regulatory or non-regulatory origin by matching sequences to sorted unstimulated Treg and non-Treg repertoires. TCRdb provides this immuneACCESS table in a form limited to in-frame rearrangements. Some clones are lacking; in checked studies, under half of them reflect an unresolved V gene, and why the rest are absent is not known. V and J calls plus clone size are reproduced from that table; the DNA served to infer D and trimming. This sample lists about 91,000 clones; 93% were detected once. The ten largest clones capture 5.5% to 7.5% of the sample.

TCRbeta CDR3 sequencing was performed on sorted unstimulated T cells and on proliferating T cells recovered from mixed lymphocyte reactions. Fresh whole blood from some eleven HLA-typed healthy donors was used to isolate PBMCs. The germline V gene specifies SGHRS as CDR1 and YFSETQ as CDR2. The junction shows trimming of 3 bases on V and 3 bases on J, plus 9 bases between the germline ends. The cysteine opens and the phenylalanine closes a CDR3 of 13 amino acids. Just CDR3 DNA is preserved here, 39 bases in frame from base 1. Here the chain combines TRBV5-1 and TRBJ1-2; TRBD1 is possibly the D segment (6 matching bases). The sample consisted of CD8+ T cells sorted from blood. The receptor's source is a human donor in good health. The CDR3 protein: CASSWDTDYGYTF. The DNA sequence is as follows: TGCGCCAGCAGCTGGGACACCGACTATGGCTACACCTTC.